The next 9 T cell receptor beta chains were all read from a single sample in a study of metastatic and nonmetastatic thyroid tumors. Patients had received no treatment of any kind before thyroid surgery. TCRdb reanalyzed the PCR reads with MiXCR. The sample includes about 19,000 clones, about a quarter of them seen just once. Sequencing was performed on tumor tissue. The origin of the receptors is a female donor with papillary thyroid cancer or a benign thyroid nodule (not recorded which). Some clones in this sample may be carry-over from other donors' samples.

This chain uses TRBV5-1 with TRBJ1-1; TRBD1 matches at 7 bases. Per the germline V gene, CDR1 is SGHRS and CDR2 is YFSETQ. This CDR3 is 13 amino acids long. V shed 4 bases, J shed 8 bases, and the junction held 8 bases outside the gene matches. CDR3 amino acids: CASSNSKGAEAFF. In DNA form, the CDR3 reads TGCGCCAGCAGCAATTCGAAGGGGGCCGAAGCTTTCTTT.

This clone qualifies as medium-sized. The chain combines TRBV12-3 or TRBV12-4 with TRBJ1-1; D is unresolved. The CDR3 has 13 residues. V was shortened by 5 bases and J by 4 bases, with 11 bases between the two germline ends. Written as DNA, the CDR3 is TGTGCCAGCAGTCGTAGGGATTTCACTGAAGCTTTCTTT. Residues: CASSRRDFTEAFF.

This clone has ten or more counts. The V call is TRBV18, the J call TRBJ2-1; 14 bases are shared with TRBD2. This CDR3 comprises 17 residues. CDR1 is KGHSH, CDR2 LQKENI, per germline. After removal of 2 bases from V and 10 bases from J, the junction contained 10 bases not matched to a gene. This chain's CDR3 is CASSPIMGLAGVGEQFF. The CDR3 bases are TGTGCCAGCTCACCAATTATGGGACTAGCGGGAGTAGGAGAGCAGTTCTTC.

The chain couples TRBV11-2 to TRBJ2-1; no clear D gene. The CDR3 covers 13 residues. The germline V gene has CDR1 SGHAT and CDR2 FQNNGV. Between the trimmed V and J ends, which lost 1 base and 5 bases, there was a span of 6 bases. The CDR3, as DNA: TGTGCCAGCAGCTTAGGGTACGACAATGAGCAGTTCTTC. Its protein product is CASSLGYDNEQFF.

V gene TRBV30 combines with J gene TRBJ2-7; 7 positions match TRBD1. The CDR3 sequence is 14 residues long. CDR1 and CDR2 (germline): GTSNPN, SVGIG (reference sequence). V shed 1 base and J 2 bases; nucleotides not matched to a gene: 5. CDR3 nucleotides: TGTGCCTGGAGTGCAGGGACAGCCACCTACGAGCAGTACTTC. This codes for CAWSAGTATYEQYF.

This clone is large within its sample. J is TRBJ2-7 and V is TRBV3-1, with D possibly TRBD2 on 5 matching bases. The CDR3 runs 15 residues. Germline CDR1 and CDR2: LGHDT and YNNKEL (reference sequence). The germline V and J ends were trimmed by 4 bases and 0 bases, with 13 bases remaining between them. The CDR3 sequence: CASSPTQTTSYEQYF. The CDR3 DNA reads as TGTGCCAGCAGCCCAACCCAGACTACCTCCTACGAGCAGTACTTC.

This clone has a count of ten or more. The chain has TRBV7-9 and TRBJ2-7; D perhaps matches TRBD2 (6 bases). CDR3 length: 14 residues. The germline V gene has CDR1 SEHNR and CDR2 FQNEAQ (reference sequence). The V and J ends lost 5 bases and 6 bases respectively, with 17 bases between them. The CDR3 coding sequence is TGTGCCAGCAGCGTTGCGGCGGGATGGGGCGAGCAGTACTTC. This translates into CASSVAAGWGEQYF.

By frequency in the sample, this clone is medium-sized (0.01 to 0.1%). The CDR3 DNA follows: TGTGCCAGCAGCTTAGCGGGAGTATACGAGCAGTACTTC. Translated, it gives CASSLAGVYEQYF. The gene calls are TRBV3-1 and TRBJ2-7; 9 nucleotides line up with TRBD2. V shed 5 bases and J 4 bases; nucleotides not matched to a gene: 3. The CDR3 loop spans 13 amino acids. Germline loops: CDR1 LGHDT, CDR2 YNNKEL (reference sequence).

There are a few counts of this clone. CDR3 sequence: CASWEGDFGELFF. CDR3 nucleotides: TGTGCCAGCTGGGAGGGGGACTTCGGGGAGCTGTTTTTT. The chain joins TRBV28 to TRBJ2-2, with TRBD2 as a possible D gene (7 bases). The CDR3 extends over 13 amino acids. Between the trimmed V and J ends, which lost 8 bases and 7 bases, there was a span of 14 bases. Germline V gene lookup returns CDR1 MDHEN and CDR2 SYDVKM.